Detailed here is one T cell receptor (beta chain). This clonotype was counted at least ten times. Its antigen is not yet known. Base qualities are not recorded, but no much larger clone differs from it by a single base. This entry comes from a study of breast tumors, draining lymph nodes, adjacent tissues (dated by TCRdb to about 2016). Turning to the overall study: TCR beta repertoires were compared across tumor, adjacent nontumor tissue and axillary lymph nodes obtained from breast cancer patients. In human breast cancer, the study set out to assess how tumor, surrounding tissue and draining lymph node repertoires relate to one another and whether T cells might be exchanged between them.

Study-wide conclusions, independent of this receptor: The data were considered consistent with most tumor T cells being derived from the lymph node and subsequently expanding within tumor tissue. Tumor and nontumor tissue repertoires were significantly more similar in luminal-like than in basal-like breast cancer. Tumors showed preferential V and J gene usage, and their T-cell repertoire diversity fell below that of lymph nodes yet above that of nontumor tissue. The conclusion that tumor T cells originate in lymph nodes was presented as consistent with a hypothesis rather than as directly demonstrated.

V and J are truncated by 9 bases and 12 bases respectively, leaving an intervening sequence of 15 bases. The CDR3, from cysteine to phenylalanine, totals 11 residues. Left in the record is the CDR3 DNA by itself, 33 bases read in frame from the first base. CDR1 is given as LNHDA and CDR2 as SQIVND, both from the germline V gene (reference sequence). Sequenced on an Illumina HiSeq 2000. TCR beta chain libraries were generated through multiplex PCR amplification. High-throughput sequencing was used to analyze the amplified TCR beta chain products. TCRdb reworked the public reads: Q25 trimming with fastp, MiXCR clone assembly, productive beta chains retained. Here each entry gathers all rows of one CDR3 protein and keeps the most common genes and DNA. Counted in this sample were over 60,000 distinct CDR3 sequences; less than 45% of them appeared once. The biggest ten clones account for over 7.5% of the sample.

Sequencing input: breast tumor tissue. This TCR derives from a female donor with breast cancer. Some clones in this sample may be carry-over from other donors' samples. The chain uses TRBV19 and TRBJ2-1; the D gene lacks a confident call. Read as DNA, the sequence is TGTGCCAGCAGCCCCCGCTGGGGGCAGTTCTTC. Its translation is CASSPRWGQFF.